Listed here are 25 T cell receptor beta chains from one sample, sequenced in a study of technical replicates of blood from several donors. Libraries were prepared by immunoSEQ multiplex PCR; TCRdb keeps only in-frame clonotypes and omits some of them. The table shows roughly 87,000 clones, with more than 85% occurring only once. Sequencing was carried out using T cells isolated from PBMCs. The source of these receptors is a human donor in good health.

The CDR3 protein is CASSLVRADITDTQYF. The CDR3 region has the DNA TGTGCCAGCAGCTTAGTACGCGCGGATATCACAGATACGCAGTATTTT. The rearrangement links TRBV7-9 to TRBJ2-3, with no clear D. Per germline, CDR1 SEHNR and CDR2 FQNEAQ (reference sequence). The CDR3 covers 16 residues. V gave up 1 base and J gave up 2 bases, with 13 bases separating them.

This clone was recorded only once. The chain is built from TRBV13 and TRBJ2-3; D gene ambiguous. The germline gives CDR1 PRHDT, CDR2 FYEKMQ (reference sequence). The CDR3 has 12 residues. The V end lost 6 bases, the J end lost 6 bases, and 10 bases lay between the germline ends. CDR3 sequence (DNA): TGTGCCAGCAGTTCCTCCTATGATACGCAGTATTTT. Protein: CASSSSYDTQYF.

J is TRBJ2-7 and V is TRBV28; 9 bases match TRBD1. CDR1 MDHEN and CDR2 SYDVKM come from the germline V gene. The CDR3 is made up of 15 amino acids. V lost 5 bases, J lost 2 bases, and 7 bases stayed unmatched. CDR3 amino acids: CASSITGTGTYEQYF. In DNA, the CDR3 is TGTGCCAGCAGTATTACCGGGACAGGGACCTACGAGCAGTACTTC.

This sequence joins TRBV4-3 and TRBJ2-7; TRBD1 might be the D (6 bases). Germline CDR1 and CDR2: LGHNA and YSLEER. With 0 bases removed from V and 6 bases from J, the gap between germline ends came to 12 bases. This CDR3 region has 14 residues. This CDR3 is CASSQDRGSFEQYF. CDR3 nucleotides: TGCGCCAGCAGCCAAGACAGGGGTAGCTTCGAGCAGTACTTC.

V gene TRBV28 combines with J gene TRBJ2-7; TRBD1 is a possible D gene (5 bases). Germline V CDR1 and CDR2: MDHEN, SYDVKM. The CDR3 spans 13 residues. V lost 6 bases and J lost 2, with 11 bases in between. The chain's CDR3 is CASSSGQTYEQYF. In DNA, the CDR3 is TGTGCCAGCAGCAGTGGACAAACCTACGAGCAGTACTTC.

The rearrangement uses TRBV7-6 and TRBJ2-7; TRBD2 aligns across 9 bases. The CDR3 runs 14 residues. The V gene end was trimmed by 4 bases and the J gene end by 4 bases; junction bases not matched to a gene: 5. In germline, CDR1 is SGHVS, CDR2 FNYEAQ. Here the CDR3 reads CASSSIAGDYEQYF. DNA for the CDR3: TGTGCCAGCAGCTCCATAGCGGGAGATTACGAGCAGTACTTC.

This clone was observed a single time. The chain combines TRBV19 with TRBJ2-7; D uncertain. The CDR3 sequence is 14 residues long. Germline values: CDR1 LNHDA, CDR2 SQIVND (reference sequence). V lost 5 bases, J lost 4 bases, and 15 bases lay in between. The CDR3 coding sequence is TGTGCCAGTAGTCCCCTCCGCGATGAGTACGAGCAGTACTTC. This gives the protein CASSPLRDEYEQYF.

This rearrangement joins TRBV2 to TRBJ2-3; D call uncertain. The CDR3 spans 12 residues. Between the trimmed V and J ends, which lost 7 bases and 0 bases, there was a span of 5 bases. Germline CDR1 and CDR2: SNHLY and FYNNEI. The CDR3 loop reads CASIGSTDTQYF. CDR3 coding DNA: TGTGCCAGCATTGGCAGCACAGATACGCAGTATTTT.

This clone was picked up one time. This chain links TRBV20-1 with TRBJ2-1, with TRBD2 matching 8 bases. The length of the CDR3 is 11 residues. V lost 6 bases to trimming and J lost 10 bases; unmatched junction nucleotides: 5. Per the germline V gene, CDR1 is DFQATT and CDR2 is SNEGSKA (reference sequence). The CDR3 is CSATGGREQFF. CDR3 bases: TGCAGTGCCACTGGCGGGAGGGAGCAGTTCTTC.

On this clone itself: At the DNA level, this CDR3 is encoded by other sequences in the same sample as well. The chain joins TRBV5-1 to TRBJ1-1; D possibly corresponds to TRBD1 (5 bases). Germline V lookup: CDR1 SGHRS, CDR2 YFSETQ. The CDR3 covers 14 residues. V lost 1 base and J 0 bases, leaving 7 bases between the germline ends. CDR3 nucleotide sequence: TGCGCCAGCAGCTTGACAGGAATGAACACTGAAGCTTTCTTT. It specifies CASSLTGMNTEAFF.

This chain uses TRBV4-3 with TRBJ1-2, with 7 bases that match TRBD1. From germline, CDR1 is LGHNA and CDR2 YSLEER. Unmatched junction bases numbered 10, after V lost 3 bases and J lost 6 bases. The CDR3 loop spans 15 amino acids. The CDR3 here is CASSQDGDRVDGYTF. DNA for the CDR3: TGCGCCAGCAGCCAGGACGGGGACAGAGTGGATGGCTACACCTTC.

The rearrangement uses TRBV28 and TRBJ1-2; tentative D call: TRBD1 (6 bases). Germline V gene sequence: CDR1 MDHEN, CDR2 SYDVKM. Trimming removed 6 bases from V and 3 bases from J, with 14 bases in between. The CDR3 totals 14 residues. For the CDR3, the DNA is TGTGCCAGCAGGACAGGTATCTTGGACTATGGCTACACCTTC. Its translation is CASRTGILDYGYTF.

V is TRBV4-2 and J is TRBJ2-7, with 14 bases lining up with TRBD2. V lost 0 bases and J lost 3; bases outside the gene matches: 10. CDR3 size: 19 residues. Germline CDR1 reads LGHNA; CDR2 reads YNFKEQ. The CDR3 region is CASSQESGNGLAGGYEQYF. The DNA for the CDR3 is TGTGCCAGCAGCCAAGAGTCAGGGAATGGACTAGCGGGAGGCTACGAGCAGTACTTC.

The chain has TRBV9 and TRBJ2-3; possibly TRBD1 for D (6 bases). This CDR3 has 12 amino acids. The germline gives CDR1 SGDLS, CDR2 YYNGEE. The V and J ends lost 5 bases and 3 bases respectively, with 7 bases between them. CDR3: CASSRGTDTQYF. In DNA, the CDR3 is TGTGCCAGCAGTAGGGGGACAGATACGCAGTATTTT.

The CDR3 spells CASSAGETYEQYF. CDR3 DNA: TGTGCCAGCTCAGCGGGGGAAACCTACGAGCAGTACTTC. The J gene is TRBJ2-7, the V gene TRBV18, with TRBD2 identical over 7 bases. The CDR3 covers 13 residues. Germline lookup yields CDR1 KGHSH and CDR2 LQKENI. Trimming took 5 bases from V and 2 from J; bases not matched to a gene: 3.

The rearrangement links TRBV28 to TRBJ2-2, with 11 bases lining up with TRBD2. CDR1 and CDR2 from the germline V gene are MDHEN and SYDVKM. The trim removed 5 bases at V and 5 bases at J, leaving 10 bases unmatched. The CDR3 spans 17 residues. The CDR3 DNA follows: TGTGCCAGCAGTAGGGGCCCACTAGCGGGAGCTACCGGGGAGCTGTTTTTT. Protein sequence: CASSRGPLAGATGELFF.

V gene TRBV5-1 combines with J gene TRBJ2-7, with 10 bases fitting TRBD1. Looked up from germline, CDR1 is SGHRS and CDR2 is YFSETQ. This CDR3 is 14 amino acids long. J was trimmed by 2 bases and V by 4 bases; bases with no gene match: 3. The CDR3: CASSTGTGAYEQYF. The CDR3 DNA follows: TGCGCCAGCAGCACCGGGACAGGGGCCTACGAGCAGTACTTC.

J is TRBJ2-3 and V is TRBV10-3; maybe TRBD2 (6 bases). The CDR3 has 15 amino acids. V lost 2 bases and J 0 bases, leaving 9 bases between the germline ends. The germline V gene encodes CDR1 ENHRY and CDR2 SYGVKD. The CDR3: CAISETGASTDTQYF. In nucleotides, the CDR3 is TGTGCCATCAGTGAGACGGGAGCTAGCACAGATACGCAGTATTTT.

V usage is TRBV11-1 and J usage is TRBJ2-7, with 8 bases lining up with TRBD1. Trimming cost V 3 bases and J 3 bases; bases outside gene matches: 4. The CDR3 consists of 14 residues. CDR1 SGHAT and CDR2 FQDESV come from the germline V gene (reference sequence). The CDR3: CASSFPGGGYEQYF. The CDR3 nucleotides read TGTGCCAGCAGCTTCCCAGGGGGCGGCTACGAGCAGTACTTC.

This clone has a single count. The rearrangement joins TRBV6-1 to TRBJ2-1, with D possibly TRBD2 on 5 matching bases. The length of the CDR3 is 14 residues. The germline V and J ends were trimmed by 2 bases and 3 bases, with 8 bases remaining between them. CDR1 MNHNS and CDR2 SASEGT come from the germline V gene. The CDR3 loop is CASSESGNYNEQFF. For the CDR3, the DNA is TGTGCCAGCAGTGAAAGCGGAAACTACAATGAGCAGTTCTTC.

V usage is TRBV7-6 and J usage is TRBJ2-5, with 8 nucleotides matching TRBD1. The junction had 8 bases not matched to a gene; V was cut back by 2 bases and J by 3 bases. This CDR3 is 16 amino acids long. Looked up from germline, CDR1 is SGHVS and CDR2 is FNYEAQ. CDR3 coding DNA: TGTGCCAGCAGCTTAAACCAGGGGGCTGAAGAAGAGACCCAGTACTTC. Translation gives CASSLNQGAEEETQYF.

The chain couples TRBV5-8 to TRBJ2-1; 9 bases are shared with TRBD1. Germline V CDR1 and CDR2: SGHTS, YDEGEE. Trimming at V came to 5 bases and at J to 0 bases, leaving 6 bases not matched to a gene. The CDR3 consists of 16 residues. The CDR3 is CASSSGTGPSYNEQFF. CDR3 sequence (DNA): TGTGCCAGCAGTTCCGGGACAGGGCCCTCCTACAATGAGCAGTTCTTC.

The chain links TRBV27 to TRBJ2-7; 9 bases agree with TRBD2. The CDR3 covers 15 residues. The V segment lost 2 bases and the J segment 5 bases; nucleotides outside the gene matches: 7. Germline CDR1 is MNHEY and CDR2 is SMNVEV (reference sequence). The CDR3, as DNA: TGTGCCAGCAGTTTACGGGGCGGGAGGGGAAACGAGCAGTACTTC. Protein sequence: CASSLRGGRGNEQYF.

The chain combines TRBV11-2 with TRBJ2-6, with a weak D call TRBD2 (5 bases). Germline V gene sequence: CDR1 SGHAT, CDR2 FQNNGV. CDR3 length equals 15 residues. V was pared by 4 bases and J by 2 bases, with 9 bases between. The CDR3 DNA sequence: TGTGCCAGCAGCTCGGACGGGACTGGGGCCAACGTCCTGACTTTC. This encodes CASSSDGTGANVLTF.

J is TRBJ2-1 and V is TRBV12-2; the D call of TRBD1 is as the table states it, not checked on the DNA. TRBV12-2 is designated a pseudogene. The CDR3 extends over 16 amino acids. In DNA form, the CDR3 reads TGTGCAAGTGACCCCAGACAGGAGAAAACCGACAATGAGCAGTTCTTC. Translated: CASDPRQEKTDNEQFF.